These 6 T cell receptor beta chains originate from one sample sequenced in a study of blood T cell repertoires in COVID-19. This table comes from immunoSEQ multiplex PCR, and its TCRdb copy is limited to in-frame clones, with some not included. This table holds approximately 170,000 clones, 80% to 90% found once. Sequenced: peripheral blood. The source is a man in his forties who had recovered from COVID-19.

The chain has TRBV5-4 and TRBJ1-3; D is undetermined. The germline V gene has CDR1 SGHNT and CDR2 YYREEE (reference sequence). V shed 4 bases and J shed 2 bases, with 10 bases lying between them. The CDR3 is made up of 14 amino acids. As DNA, the CDR3 is TGTGCCAGCAGCCCCACAGAAGCTGGAAACACCATATATTTT. The encoded protein is CASSPTEAGNTIYF.

The rearrangement joins TRBV30 to TRBJ1-1; D uncertain. The CDR3 runs 11 residues. Trimming shortened V by 3 bases and J by 11 bases, and 13 bases separated the two germline ends. Germline CDR1 is GTSNPN and CDR2 is SVGIG (reference sequence). The chain's CDR3 is CAWRERTRAFF. DNA of the CDR3: TGTGCCTGGAGGGAGAGAACAAGGGCTTTCTTT. The whole variable domain, remainder taken from reference TRBV30 and TRBJ1-1, is SQTIHQWPATLVQPVGSPLSLECTVEGTSNPNLYWYRQAAGRGLQLLFYSVGIGQISSEVPQNLSASRPQDRQFILSSKKLLLSDSGFYLCAWRERTRAFFGQGTRLTVV.

This rearrangement joins TRBV18 to TRBJ2-1; TRBD2 matches at 8 bases. CDR3 length: 16 amino acids. V dropped 0 bases and J dropped 5; count of bases not matched to a gene: 6. In germline, CDR1 is KGHSH, CDR2 LQKENI. CDR3 bases: TGTGCCAGCTCACCACCGCAAGGACTAGCCCACAATGAGCAGTTCTTC. It translates to CASSPPQGLAHNEQFF. The variable domain in full, with the rest retrieved from reference TRBV18 and TRBJ2-1, is NAGVMQNPRHLVRRRGQEARLRCSPMKGHSHVYWYRQLPEEGLKFMVYLQKENIIDESGMPKERFSAEFPKEGPSILRIQQVVRGDSAAYFCASSPPQGLAHNEQFFGPGTRLTVL.

The chain has TRBV27 and TRBJ2-5, with TRBD1 matching over 8 bases. CDR3 length: 14 residues. Unmatched junction bases numbered 3, after V lost 4 bases and J lost 2 bases. Germline V gene lookup returns CDR1 MNHEY and CDR2 SMNVEV (reference sequence). The CDR3 reads CASSSRDRQETQYF. CDR3 bases: TGTGCCAGCAGTTCCCGGGACAGGCAAGAGACCCAGTACTTC.

This clone was recorded a few times. V and J are TRBV15 and TRBJ2-7, with TRBD1 identical over 9 bases. Germline V lookup: CDR1 LNHNV, CDR2 YYDKDF (reference sequence). The length of the CDR3 is 14 residues. The V and J ends lost 9 bases and 1 base, in that order; junction bases with no gene match: 7. Here the CDR3 reads CATTAGTGSYEQYF. The DNA for the CDR3 is TGTGCCACGACCGCCGGGACAGGGTCCTACGAGCAGTACTTC.

The rearrangement uses TRBV28 and TRBJ1-6; a weak D match, TRBD1 (6 bases). V was shortened by 6 bases and J by 5 bases, with 11 bases between the two germline ends. The germline V gene has CDR1 MDHEN and CDR2 SYDVKM. The CDR3 runs to 14 residues. The CDR3 bases are TGTGCCAGCAGGCTTGGACAGAATAATTCACCCCTCCACTTT. Translation gives CASRLGQNNSPLHF.